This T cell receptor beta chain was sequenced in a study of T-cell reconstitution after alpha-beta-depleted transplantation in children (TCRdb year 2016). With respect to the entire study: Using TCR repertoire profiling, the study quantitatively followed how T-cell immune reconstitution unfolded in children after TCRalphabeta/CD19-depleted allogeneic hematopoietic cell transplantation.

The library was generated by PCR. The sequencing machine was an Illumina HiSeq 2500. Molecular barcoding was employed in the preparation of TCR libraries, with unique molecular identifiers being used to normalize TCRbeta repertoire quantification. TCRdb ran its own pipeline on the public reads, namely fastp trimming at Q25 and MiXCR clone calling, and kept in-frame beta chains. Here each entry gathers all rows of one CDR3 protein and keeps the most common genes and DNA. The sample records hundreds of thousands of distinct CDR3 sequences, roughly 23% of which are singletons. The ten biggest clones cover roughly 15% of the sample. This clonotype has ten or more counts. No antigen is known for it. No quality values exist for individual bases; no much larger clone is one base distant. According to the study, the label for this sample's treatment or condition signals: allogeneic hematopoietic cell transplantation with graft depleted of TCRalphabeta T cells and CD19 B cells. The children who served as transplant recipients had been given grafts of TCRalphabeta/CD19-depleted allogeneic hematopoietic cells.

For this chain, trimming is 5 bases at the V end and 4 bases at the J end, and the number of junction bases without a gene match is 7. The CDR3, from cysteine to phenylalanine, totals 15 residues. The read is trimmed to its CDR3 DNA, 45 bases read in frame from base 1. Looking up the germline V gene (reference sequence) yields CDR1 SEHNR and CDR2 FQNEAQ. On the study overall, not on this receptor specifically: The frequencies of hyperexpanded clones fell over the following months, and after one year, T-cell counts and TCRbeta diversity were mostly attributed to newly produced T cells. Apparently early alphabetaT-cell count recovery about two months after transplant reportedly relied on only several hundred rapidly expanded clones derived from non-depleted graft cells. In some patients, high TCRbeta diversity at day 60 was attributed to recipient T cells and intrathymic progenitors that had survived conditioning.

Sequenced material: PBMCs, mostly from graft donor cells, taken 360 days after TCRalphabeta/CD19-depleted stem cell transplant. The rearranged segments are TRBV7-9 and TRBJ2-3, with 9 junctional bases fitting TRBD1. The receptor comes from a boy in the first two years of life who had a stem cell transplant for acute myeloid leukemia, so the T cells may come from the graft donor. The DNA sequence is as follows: TGTGCCAGCAGCGCCCCGGGACAGGGCCCAGATACGCAGTATTTT. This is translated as CASSAPGQGPDTQYF.